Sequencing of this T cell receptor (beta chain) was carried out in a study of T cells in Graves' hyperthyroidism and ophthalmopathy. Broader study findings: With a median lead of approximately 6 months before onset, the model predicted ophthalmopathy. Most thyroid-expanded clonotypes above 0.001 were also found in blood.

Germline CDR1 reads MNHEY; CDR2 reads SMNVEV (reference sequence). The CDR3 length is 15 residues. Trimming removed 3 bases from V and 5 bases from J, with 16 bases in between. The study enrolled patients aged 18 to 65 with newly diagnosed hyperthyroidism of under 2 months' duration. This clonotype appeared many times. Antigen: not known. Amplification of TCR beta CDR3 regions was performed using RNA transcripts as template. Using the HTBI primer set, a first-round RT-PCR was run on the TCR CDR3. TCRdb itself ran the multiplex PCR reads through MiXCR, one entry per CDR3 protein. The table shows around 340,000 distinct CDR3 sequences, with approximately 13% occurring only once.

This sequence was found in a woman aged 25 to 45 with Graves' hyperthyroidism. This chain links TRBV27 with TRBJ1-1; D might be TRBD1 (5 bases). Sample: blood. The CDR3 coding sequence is TGTGCCAGCAGTTTGTACCAGGGCTCCCATACTGAAGCTTTCTTT. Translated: CASSLYQGSHTEAFF.